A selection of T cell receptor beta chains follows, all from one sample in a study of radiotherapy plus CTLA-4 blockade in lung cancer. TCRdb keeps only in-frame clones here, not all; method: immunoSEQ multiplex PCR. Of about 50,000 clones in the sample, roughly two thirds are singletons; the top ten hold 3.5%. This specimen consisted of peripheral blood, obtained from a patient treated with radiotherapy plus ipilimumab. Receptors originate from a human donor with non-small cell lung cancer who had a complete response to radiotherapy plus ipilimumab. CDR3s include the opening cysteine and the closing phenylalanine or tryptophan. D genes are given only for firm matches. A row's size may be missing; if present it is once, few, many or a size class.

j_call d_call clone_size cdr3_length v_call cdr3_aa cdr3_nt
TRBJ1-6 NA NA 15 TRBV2 CASSEFRPYNSPLHF TGTGCCAGCAGTGAATTCAGGCCCTATAATTCACCCCTCCACTTT
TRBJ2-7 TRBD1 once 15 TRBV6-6 CASRRPTGLSYEQYF TGTGCCAGCAGGCGACCGACAGGGTTGAGCTACGAGCAGTACTTC
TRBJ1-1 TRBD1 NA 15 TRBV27 CASSLSSGTGSQAFF TGTGCCAGCAGTTTATCCTCCGGGACAGGTAGCCAAGCTTTCTTT
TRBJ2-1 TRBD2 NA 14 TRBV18 CASSYTSAYNEQFF TGTGCCAGCTCCTATACTAGCGCCTACAATGAGCAGTTCTTC
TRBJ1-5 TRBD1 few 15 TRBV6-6 CASRQGEIGNQPQHF TGTGCCAGCAGGCAGGGGGAAATCGGCAATCAGCCCCAGCATTTT
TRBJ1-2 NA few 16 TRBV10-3 CAISDRLDRGAPGYTF TGTGCCATCAGTGACCGACTGGACCGGGGGGCGCCTGGCTACACCTTC
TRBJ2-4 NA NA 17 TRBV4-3 CASSQGSNPLTKNIQYF TGCGCCAGCAGCCAAGGTTCCAATCCGCTAACCAAAAACATTCAGTACTTC
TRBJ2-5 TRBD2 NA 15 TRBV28 CASSYQEGGRETQYF TGTGCCAGCAGTTACCAGGAGGGAGGGCGGGAGACCCAGTACTTC
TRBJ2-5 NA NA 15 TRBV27 CASSLLRQGQETQYF TGTGCCAGCAGTTTATTGCGGCAGGGTCAAGAGACCCAGTACTTC
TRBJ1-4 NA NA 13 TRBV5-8 CAIAGASNEKLFF TGTGCCATCGCAGGGGCTTCTAATGAAAAACTGTTTTTT
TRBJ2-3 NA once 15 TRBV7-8 CASSLSAGRTDTQYF TGTGCCAGCAGCTTATCCGCGGGGCGCACAGATACGCAGTATTTT
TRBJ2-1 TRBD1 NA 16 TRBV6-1 CASSDGAETGYNEQFF TGTGCCAGCAGTGACGGGGCCGAGACAGGGTACAATGAGCAGTTCTTC
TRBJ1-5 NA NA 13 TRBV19 CASSRREYQPQHF TGTGCCAGTAGTCGCCGGGAGTATCAGCCCCAGCATTTT
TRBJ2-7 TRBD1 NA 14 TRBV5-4 CASSPGQNSYEQYF TGTGCCAGCAGCCCGGGACAGAATTCCTACGAGCAGTACTTC
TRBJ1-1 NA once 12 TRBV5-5 CASSFGGDGAFF TGTGCCAGCAGCTTCGGAGGGGACGGAGCTTTCTTT
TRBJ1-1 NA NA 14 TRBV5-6 CASSFGVGDTEAFF TGTGCCAGCAGCTTCGGGGTTGGGGACACTGAAGCTTTCTTT
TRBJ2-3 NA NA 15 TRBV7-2 CASSPDGLSTDTQYF TGTGCCAGCAGCCCCGACGGGTTGAGCACAGATACGCAGTATTTT
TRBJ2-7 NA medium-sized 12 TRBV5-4 CASSLAGREQYF TGTGCCAGCAGCTTGGCAGGTCGCGAGCAGTACTTC
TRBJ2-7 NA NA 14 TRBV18 CASSLGLITYEQYF TGTGCCAGCTCACTGGGACTGATTACCTACGAGCAGTACTTC
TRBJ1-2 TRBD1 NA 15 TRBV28 CASSSRGQGPYGYTF TGTGCCAGCAGCAGCAGGGGACAGGGGCCCTATGGCTACACCTTC
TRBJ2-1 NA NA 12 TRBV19 CASSSRSGWQFF TGTGCCAGTAGTTCCCGGTCAGGTTGGCAGTTCTTC
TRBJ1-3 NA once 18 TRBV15 CATSRDRAAGTRGNTIYF TGTGCCACCAGCAGAGATAGGGCCGCGGGGACGCGAGGAAACACCATATATTTT
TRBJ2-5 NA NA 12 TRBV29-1 CSVVRQQETQYF TGCAGCGTTGTAAGACAGCAAGAGACCCAGTACTTC
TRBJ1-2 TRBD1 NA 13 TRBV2 CASAGTGGFGYTF TGTGCCAGCGCCGGGACAGGGGGGTTTGGCTACACCTTC
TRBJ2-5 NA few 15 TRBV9 CASSVWGTHQETQYF TGTGCCAGCAGCGTATGGGGGACACACCAAGAGACCCAGTACTTC
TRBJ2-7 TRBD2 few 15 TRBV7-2 CASSQRAGGVGQWYF TGTGCCAGCAGCCAGAGAGCGGGGGGGGTTGGTCAGTGGTACTTC
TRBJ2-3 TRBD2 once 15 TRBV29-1 CSVRSTSGFTDTQYF TGCAGCGTCCGGTCAACTAGCGGCTTCACAGATACGCAGTATTTT
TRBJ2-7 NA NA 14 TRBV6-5 CASSYSTRVGEQYF TGTGCCAGCAGTTACTCCACCCGGGTGGGCGAGCAGTACTTC
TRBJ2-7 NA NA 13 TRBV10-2 CASSDQGRYEQYF TGCGCCAGCAGTGACCAGGGCCGGTACGAGCAGTACTTC
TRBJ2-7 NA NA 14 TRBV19 CASSSARGSYEQYF TGTGCCAGTAGTTCCGCGCGCGGGTCCTACGAGCAGTACTTC
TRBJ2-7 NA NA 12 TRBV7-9 CASSLKPAEQYF TGTGCCAGCAGCTTAAAGCCTGCCGAGCAGTACTTC
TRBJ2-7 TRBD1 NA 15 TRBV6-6 CASSYQATGGNEQYF TGTGCCAGCAGTTATCAAGCTACAGGGGGGAACGAGCAGTACTTC
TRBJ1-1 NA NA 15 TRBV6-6 CASSYSRDKNTEAFF TGTGCCAGCAGTTACTCCCGGGACAAAAACACTGAAGCTTTCTTT
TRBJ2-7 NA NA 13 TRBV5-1 CASSLWLAYEQYF TGCGCCAGCAGCTTGTGGCTAGCCTACGAGCAGTACTTC
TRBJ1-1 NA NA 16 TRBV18 CASSPGAGSMNTEAFF TGTGCCAGCTCACCAGGGGCAGGGTCGATGAACACTGAAGCTTTCTTT
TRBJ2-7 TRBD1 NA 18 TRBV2 CASSVHIGSGTGFFEQYF TGTGCCAGCAGTGTACACATCGGGAGCGGGACAGGGTTCTTCGAGCAGTACTTC
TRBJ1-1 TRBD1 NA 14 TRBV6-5 CASRDIGTATEAFF TGTGCCAGCAGAGATATCGGGACAGCCACTGAAGCTTTCTTT
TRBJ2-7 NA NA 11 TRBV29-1 CSVKETGEQYF TGCAGCGTGAAGGAGACAGGTGAGCAGTACTTC
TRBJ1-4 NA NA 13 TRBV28 CASSLWPAEKLFF TGTGCCAGCAGTTTGTGGCCAGCGGAAAAACTGTTTTTT
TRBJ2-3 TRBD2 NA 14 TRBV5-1 CASSFSGSTDTQYF TGCGCCAGCAGCTTTAGCGGGAGCACAGATACGCAGTATTTT
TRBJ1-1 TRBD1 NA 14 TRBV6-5 CASSYTGTGGEAFF TGTGCCAGCAGTTACACCGGGACAGGGGGGGAAGCTTTCTTT
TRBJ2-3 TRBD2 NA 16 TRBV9 CASSPSGGPRTDTQYF TGTGCCAGCAGCCCCTCGGGGGGGCCTCGCACAGATACGCAGTATTTT
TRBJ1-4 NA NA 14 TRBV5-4 CASSLGQVNEKLFF TGTGCCAGCAGCTTGGGACAGGTTAATGAAAAACTGTTTTTT
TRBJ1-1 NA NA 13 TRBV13 CASSPFPGTEAFF TGTGCCAGCAGCCCTTTTCCCGGCACTGAAGCTTTCTTT
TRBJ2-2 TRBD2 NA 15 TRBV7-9 CASTSGGTGTGELFF TGTGCCAGCACTAGCGGGGGGACCGGCACCGGGGAGCTGTTTTTT
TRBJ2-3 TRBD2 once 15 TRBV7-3 CASSLGGTSADTQYF TGTGCCAGCAGCCTGGGGGGGACTAGCGCAGATACGCAGTATTTT
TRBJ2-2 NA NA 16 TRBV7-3 CASRLGSGDSTGELFF TGTGCCAGCAGATTGGGATCAGGGGATTCCACCGGGGAGCTGTTTTTT
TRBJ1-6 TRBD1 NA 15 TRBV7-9 CASRVDRVWHSPLHF TGTGCCAGCAGGGTGGACAGGGTTTGGCATTCACCCCTCCACTTT
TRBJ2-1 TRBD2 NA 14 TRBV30 CAWSLTSVRDEQFF TGTGCCTGGAGTCTGACTAGCGTGAGGGATGAGCAGTTCTTC
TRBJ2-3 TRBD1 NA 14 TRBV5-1 CASSRDSTTDTQYF TGCGCCAGCAGCCGGGACAGTACGACAGATACGCAGTATTTT
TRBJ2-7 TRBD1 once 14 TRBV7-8 CASSWDRDVDEQYF TGTGCCAGCAGCTGGGACAGGGACGTCGACGAGCAGTACTTC
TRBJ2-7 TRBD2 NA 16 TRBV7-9 CASSFISGRASLEQYF TGTGCCAGCAGCTTCATAAGCGGGAGGGCCTCCCTCGAGCAGTACTTC
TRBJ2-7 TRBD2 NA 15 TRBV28 CASRNPGGLGYEQYF TGTGCCAGCAGAAACCCGGGGGGTTTGGGGTACGAGCAGTACTTC
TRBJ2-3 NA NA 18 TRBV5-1 CASSSDRRRGIFQDTQYF TGCGCCAGCAGCTCCGACCGGAGGCGGGGTATTTTCCAGGATACGCAGTATTTT
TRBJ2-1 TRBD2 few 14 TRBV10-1 CASSQGGVYNEQFF TGCGCCAGCAGTCAGGGAGGGGTATACAATGAGCAGTTCTTC